These T cell receptor beta chains were read from a single sample in a study of T cells after posttransplantation cyclophosphamide. Generated by immunoSEQ multiplex PCR, the TCRdb table keeps only in-frame clones and is missing some. The repertoire holds some 47,000 clones, with around 83% as singletons. The specimen sequenced was PBMCs. These receptors were taken from a young man with a blood cancer, CMV-positive, and with a related stem cell donor. CDR3s include the opening cysteine and the closing phenylalanine or tryptophan. The D gene is left open where the match is weak. Only part of the rows carry a size: once, few, many, or a class if the clone is expanded.

V: TRBV7-8
size: NA
J: TRBJ1-5
D: NA
DNA: TGTGCCAGCAGCTTATCCGATCACAGGTCCCAGCATTTT
CDR3: CASSLSDHRSQHF

V: TRBV18
size: NA
J: TRBJ2-2
D: NA
DNA: TGTGCCAGCTCACGGGAGCGGGAGCTGTTTTTT
CDR3: CASSRERELFF

V: TRBV5-1
size: NA
J: TRBJ2-2
D: NA
DNA: TGCGCCAGCAGCTCGGGAGATTTTGGGTCCGGGGAGCTGTTTTTT
CDR3: CASSSGDFGSGELFF

V: TRBV7-9
size: NA
J: TRBJ2-5
D: NA
DNA: TGTGCCAGCAGGGTAGCGAACGCCCAAGAGACCCAGTACTTC
CDR3: CASRVANAQETQYF

V: TRBV5-1
size: NA
J: TRBJ2-7
D: NA
DNA: TGCGCCAGCAGCAAGAGTACCTACGAGCAGTACTTC
CDR3: CASSKSTYEQYF

V: TRBV5-6
size: NA
J: TRBJ1-2
D: NA
DNA: TGTGCCAGCAGCTTGGTACAGGGAGGCTACACCTTC
CDR3: CASSLVQGGYTF

V: TRBV5-1
size: NA
J: TRBJ2-7
D: NA
DNA: TGCGCCAGCAGCCGCGGACAGATATACGAGCAGTACTTC
CDR3: CASSRGQIYEQYF

V: TRBV14
size: NA
J: TRBJ2-1
D: NA
DNA: TGTGCCAGCAGCCACACATGGGAGGAGCAGTTCTTC
CDR3: CASSHTWEEQFF

V: TRBV2
size: few
J: TRBJ2-7
D: TRBD2
DNA: TGTGCCAGCAGTACATCACTAGCGGAGGCCTACGAGCAGTACTTC
CDR3: CASSTSLAEAYEQYF

V: TRBV7-9
size: NA
J: TRBJ2-1
D: NA
DNA: TGTGCCAGCAGTTCGGGGGAGCAGTTCTTC
CDR3: CASSSGEQFF

V: TRBV5-5
size: NA
J: TRBJ1-1
D: TRBD1
DNA: TGTGCCAGCAGCTTGGATACAGGGGTTAGCACTGAAGCTTTCTTT
CDR3: CASSLDTGVSTEAFF

V: TRBV9
size: NA
J: TRBJ1-2
D: NA
DNA: TGTGCCAGCAGCGTAGTCACAGATTCTGAAGTAGGTGGCTACACCTTC
CDR3: CASSVVTDSEVGGYTF

V: TRBV30
size: NA
J: TRBJ1-2
D: TRBD1
DNA: TGTGCCTGGACTGAATATCGGGACAGTCGAGCCTATGGCTACACCTTC
CDR3: CAWTEYRDSRAYGYTF

V: TRBV19
size: NA
J: TRBJ1-1
D: NA
DNA: TGTGCCAGTAGCCACCTGACTTGGGAAGCTTTCTTT
CDR3: CASSHLTWEAFF

V: TRBV30
size: NA
J: TRBJ2-5
D: NA
DNA: TGTGCCTGGAGTGTACAAGGGGGCGGGGCGCGGGTTCAAGAGACCCAGTACTTC
CDR3: CAWSVQGGGARVQETQYF

V: TRBV4-1
size: NA
J: TRBJ2-3
D: NA
DNA: TGCGCCAGCAGCCAAGAACCAGCGACCTACATAAGCACAGATACGCAGTATTTT
CDR3: CASSQEPATYISTDTQYF

V: TRBV15
size: NA
J: TRBJ2-1
D: NA
DNA: TGTGCCACCAGCAGGGGCCCCAGGGATGGCAATGAGCAGTTCTTC
CDR3: CATSRGPRDGNEQFF

V: TRBV27
size: NA
J: TRBJ2-5
D: TRBD2
DNA: TGTGCCAGCAGTCGAATTGGACTAGCGGAGGTTTTTAGGGGTACCCAGTACTTC
CDR3: CASSRIGLAEVFRGTQYF

V: TRBV2
size: few
J: TRBJ2-2
D: NA
DNA: TGTGCCAGCAGTGATCACGGGGAGCTGTTTTTT
CDR3: CASSDHGELFF

V: TRBV6-1
size: NA
J: TRBJ2-5
D: NA
DNA: TGTGCCAGCAGTGCCTACAGGCCCCCAGAGACCCAGTACTTC
CDR3: CASSAYRPPETQYF

V: TRBV19
size: NA
J: TRBJ1-3
D: TRBD1
DNA: TGTGCCAGTAGGGCCTCGACAGGGGGCGTCCCTGGAAACACCATATATTTT
CDR3: CASRASTGGVPGNTIYF

V: TRBV19
size: NA
J: TRBJ1-5
D: TRBD1
DNA: TGTGCCAGTAGGGGGGGGACAGGTAGCAATCAGCCCCAGCATTTT
CDR3: CASRGGTGSNQPQHF

V: TRBV11-2
size: NA
J: TRBJ2-3
D: TRBD2
DNA: TGTGCCAGCAGCTCGTTAGCGGGACGCTTCGCAGATACGCAGTATTTT
CDR3: CASSSLAGRFADTQYF

V: TRBV5-1
size: NA
J: TRBJ1-3
D: NA
DNA: TGTGCCAGCAGCTTGGGGGCCCTCCGAAACACCATATATTTT
CDR3: CASSLGALRNTIYF

V: TRBV28
size: NA
J: TRBJ2-1
D: TRBD1
DNA: TGTGCCAGCAGTTTTTACAGGGGCGACAATGAGCAGTTCTTC
CDR3: CASSFYRGDNEQFF

V: TRBV7-9
size: NA
J: TRBJ2-1
D: NA
DNA: TGTGCCAGCAGCTTAGTTGGGCAAAACAATGAGCAGTTCTTC
CDR3: CASSLVGQNNEQFF

V: TRBV6-6
size: once
J: TRBJ2-3
D: NA
DNA: TGTGCCAGCAGATACCCGGGCACAGATACGCAGTATTTT
CDR3: CASRYPGTDTQYF

V: TRBV7-2
size: once
J: TRBJ2-2
D: NA
DNA: TGTGCCAGCAGCCAGACGGGGAACACCGGGGAGCTGTTTTTT
CDR3: CASSQTGNTGELFF

V: TRBV11-3
size: NA
J: TRBJ2-1
D: TRBD2
DNA: TGCGCCAGCAGCTCCCCGACTAGCGGGAGACATGAGCAGTTCTTC
CDR3: CASSSPTSGRHEQFF

V: TRBV25-1
size: NA
J: TRBJ1-1
D: NA
DNA: TGTGCCAGCAGTGGAAAAGGGGGAATAAACACTGAAGCTTTCTTT
CDR3: CASSGKGGINTEAFF

V: TRBV19
size: once
J: TRBJ2-3
D: TRBD2
DNA: TGTGCCAGTAGTATTAGGAGCGGGGCTAGCACAGATACGCAGTATTTT
CDR3: CASSIRSGASTDTQYF

V: TRBV12-5
size: NA
J: TRBJ2-6
D: TRBD1
DNA: TGTGCTAGTGGTTTGTTCCTGGGACAGGGCAGCTCTGGGGCCAACGTCCTGACTTTC
CDR3: CASGLFLGQGSSGANVLTF

V: TRBV6-1
size: NA
J: TRBJ2-1
D: TRBD1
DNA: TGTGCCAGCAGTGAACAGCCTTACAGGGGAAGGGATGAGCAGTTCTTC
CDR3: CASSEQPYRGRDEQFF

V: TRBV5-1
size: NA
J: TRBJ1-4
D: TRBD1
DNA: TGCGCCAGCAGCCTGGGACAGGGGGCAGAGGAAAAACTGTTTTTT
CDR3: CASSLGQGAEEKLFF

V: TRBV7-9
size: once
J: TRBJ1-2
D: TRBD1
DNA: TGTGCCAGCAGCTCCGGGACAGGATTCTATGGCTACACCTTC
CDR3: CASSSGTGFYGYTF

V: TRBV10-2
size: NA
J: TRBJ2-3
D: TRBD1
DNA: TGCGCCAGCAGGAGGGTGGGACAGGACTCCTATTACACAGATACGCAGTATTTT
CDR3: CASRRVGQDSYYTDTQYF

V: TRBV20-1
size: NA
J: TRBJ1-5
D: NA
DNA: TGCAGTGCTAGAGGAGATCAGCCCCAGCATTTT
CDR3: CSARGDQPQHF

V: TRBV19
size: once
J: TRBJ1-2
D: NA
DNA: TGTGCCAGTTCTTTTGATTCTACGTATGGCTACACCTTC
CDR3: CASSFDSTYGYTF

V: TRBV25-1
size: NA
J: TRBJ1-5
D: TRBD1
DNA: TGTGCCAGCAGTGCCGGACAGGGTTTCGGGCAGCCCCAGCATTTT
CDR3: CASSAGQGFGQPQHF

V: TRBV4-2
size: NA
J: TRBJ2-3
D: TRBD2
DNA: TGTGCCAGCAGCCAAGGGTTGGGACTAGCGGAGGTAGATACGCAGTATTTT
CDR3: CASSQGLGLAEVDTQYF

V: TRBV5-1
size: NA
J: TRBJ2-3
D: TRBD2
DNA: TGCGCCAGCAGCTTGGGGACTAGCGGGATTTCAGATACGCAGTATTTT
CDR3: CASSLGTSGISDTQYF

V: TRBV30
size: NA
J: TRBJ2-7
D: TRBD1
DNA: TGTGCCTGGAGTTTCCCCGGGACAGGGATCTACGAGCAGTACTTC
CDR3: CAWSFPGTGIYEQYF

V: TRBV28
size: NA
J: TRBJ1-2
D: NA
DNA: TGTGCCAGCAGTCACTATTCAAACAGGGCGGCTAACTATGGCTACACCTTC
CDR3: CASSHYSNRAANYGYTF

V: TRBV7-3
size: NA
J: TRBJ2-3
D: TRBD1
DNA: TGTGCCAGCAGCGCCCCCGGGACAGGGTTTTTGGATACGCAGTATTTT
CDR3: CASSAPGTGFLDTQYF

V: TRBV5-4
size: few
J: TRBJ1-1
D: TRBD1
DNA: TGTGCCAGCAGTTTTGACAGGGAGACTGAAGCTTTCTTT
CDR3: CASSFDRETEAFF

V: TRBV6-5
size: NA
J: TRBJ2-2
D: NA
DNA: TGTGCCAGCAGTTACTCGGCCGGGAGAATCACCGGGGAGCTGTTTTTT
CDR3: CASSYSAGRITGELFF

V: TRBV7-9
size: few
J: TRBJ1-4
D: TRBD1
DNA: TGTGCCAGCAACGACAGGGGTGGTAATGAAAAACTGTTTTTT
CDR3: CASNDRGGNEKLFF

V: TRBV7-9
size: NA
J: TRBJ2-3
D: NA
DNA: TGTGCCAGCAGCTTAAAACAGTCGCGCCCCACAGATACGCAGTATTTT
CDR3: CASSLKQSRPTDTQYF

V: TRBV19
size: NA
J: TRBJ1-2
D: TRBD1
DNA: TGTGCCAGTAGCGACAGGGTTGGAGGCTACACCTTC
CDR3: CASSDRVGGYTF

V: TRBV7-7
size: NA
J: TRBJ2-5
D: TRBD1
DNA: TGTGCCAGCAGCCTCGGACAGGGGGCCATCGGGACCCAGTACTTC
CDR3: CASSLGQGAIGTQYF

V: TRBV30
size: NA
J: TRBJ2-7
D: NA
DNA: TGTGCCTGGGCTTACAGGCTTACCTCCTACGAGCAGTACTTC
CDR3: CAWAYRLTSYEQYF

V: TRBV27
size: NA
J: TRBJ2-1
D: NA
DNA: TGTGCCAGCAGTTTATCTACCGGGACTTACCCATACAATGAGCAGTTCTTC
CDR3: CASSLSTGTYPYNEQFF

V: TRBV7-9
size: NA
J: TRBJ2-5
D: NA
DNA: TGTGCCAGCAGCTTAGAGGCAGGGAGGGAGACCCAGTACTTC
CDR3: CASSLEAGRETQYF

V: TRBV2
size: NA
J: TRBJ2-5
D: TRBD2
DNA: TGTGCCAGCTCGGGACTAGCGGTGTCAAGAACCCAGTACTTC
CDR3: CASSGLAVSRTQYF

V: TRBV11-3
size: NA
J: TRBJ2-1
D: TRBD2
DNA: TGTGCCAGCAGCTTACCTCGGACTAGCGGGAGGCACAATGAGCAGTTCTTC
CDR3: CASSLPRTSGRHNEQFF

V: TRBV30
size: NA
J: TRBJ2-7
D: TRBD1
DNA: TGTGCCTGGAGGGGGTGGGGGACAGGGGTTGACTACGAGCAGTACTTC
CDR3: CAWRGWGTGVDYEQYF

V: TRBV7-2
size: once
J: TRBJ2-7
D: TRBD2
DNA: TGTGCCAGCAGCACCCGAGCGACTAGCGGGAGTTTCTACGAGCAGTACTTC
CDR3: CASSTRATSGSFYEQYF

V: TRBV30
size: NA
J: TRBJ1-3
D: TRBD1
DNA: TGTGCCGGGACAGGGGCGAGCTCTGGAAACACCATATATTTT
CDR3: CAGTGASSGNTIYF